This T cell receptor (beta chain) was sequenced in a study of T cell responses to AZD1222 COVID-19 vaccine. To note about this clone: Its antigen is undetermined.

This table comes from immunoSEQ multiplex PCR, and its TCRdb copy is limited to in-frame clones, with some not included. The table lists 50,000 or so clones, 89% of them singletons, with roughly 5% in the top ten. Notes on the study in general: Mostly white British, mostly female donors; authors suggested clonal diversity may be underestimated. With two AZD1222 doses given, Spike-specific TCR breadth and depth both rose.

V lost 5 bases to trimming and J lost 4 bases; unmatched junction nucleotides: 8. This CDR3 has 16 residues. From germline, CDR1 is KGHDR and CDR2 SFDVKD. This receptor was taken from an adult who received the AZD1222 COVID-19 vaccine. The sample here was peripheral blood, taken 28 days after the second AZD1222 dose. The rearrangement joins TRBV24-1 to TRBJ2-1; 9 nucleotides match TRBD1. The CDR3 sequence: CATSGTGTGQYNEQFF. Written as DNA, the CDR3 is TGTGCCACCAGTGGGACCGGGACAGGGCAATACAATGAGCAGTTCTTC.